What follows are 20 T cell receptor beta chains derived from one specimen sequenced in a study of cytomegalovirus exposure and HLA in healthy donors. Clones were read by immunoSEQ multiplex PCR, and TCRdb kept only the in-frame ones, dropping some. The sample yields about 43,000 clones, 90% to 95% seen once. The sequencing sample was made of PBMCs. These TCRs come from a man between 18 and 29 years old in good health and CMV-seronegative.

The chain combines TRBV27 with TRBJ2-7, with D perhaps matching TRBD1 (5 bases). Trimming removed 8 bases from V and 7 bases from J, with 21 bases in between. Germline CDR1 and CDR2: MNHEY and SMNVEV (reference sequence). This CDR3 spans 14 amino acids. The CDR3 sequence is CASAPGWGIREQYF. The CDR3, as DNA: TGTGCCAGCGCCCCAGGATGGGGCATTAGGGAGCAGTACTTC.

This chain uses TRBV6-1 with TRBJ2-7; D gene ambiguous. This CDR3 comprises 12 residues. The germline gives CDR1 MNHNS, CDR2 SASEGT. V lost 8 bases and J 2 bases, leaving 10 bases between the germline ends. CDR3 in DNA: TGTGCCAGCGCTAACAGACCCTACGAGCAGTACTTC. Translated, it gives CASANRPYEQYF.

This chain joins TRBV6-5 and TRBJ1-2, with TRBD1 matching over 8 bases. The CDR3 loop spans 13 amino acids. Per the germline V gene, CDR1 is MNHEY and CDR2 is SVGAGI. V lost 5 bases to trimming and J lost 7 bases; unmatched junction nucleotides: 6. The CDR3 bases are TGTGCCAGCAGTCGAATACAGGGGGTTGGCTACACCTTC. Translating it yields CASSRIQGVGYTF.

This clone was recorded once. The J gene is TRBJ1-1, the V gene TRBV6-5; TRBD1 might be the D (6 bases). From germline, CDR1 is MNHEY and CDR2 SVGAGI. The CDR3 extends over 12 amino acids. Between the trimmed V and J ends, which lost 10 bases and 3 bases, there was a span of 12 bases. The CDR3 sequence is CATGTSDTEAFF. CDR3 sequence (DNA): TGTGCCACAGGGACATCGGACACTGAAGCTTTCTTT.

The V call is TRBV11-2, the J call TRBJ1-1, with a weak D call TRBD1 (6 bases). Per germline, CDR1 SGHAT and CDR2 FQNNGV. With 5 bases removed from V and 0 bases from J, the gap between germline ends came to 10 bases. The CDR3 sequence is 14 residues long. CDR3 bases: TGTGCCAGCAGCGCCGGACAGATGAACACTGAAGCTTTCTTT. This encodes CASSAGQMNTEAFF.

This chain connects TRBV28 to TRBJ2-5, with 12 bases that match TRBD2. Germline V CDR1 and CDR2: MDHEN, SYDVKM. The CDR3 contains 16 residues. Trimming took 6 bases from V and 4 from J; bases not matched to a gene: 9. CDR3 bases: TGTGCCAGCAGCCGTCCTAGCGGGAGGGATCTAGAGACCCAGTACTTC. Its translation is CASSRPSGRDLETQYF.

This clone occurred a few times. The chain employs TRBV10-2 and TRBJ1-2, with TRBD1 identical over 9 bases. Germline assignment: CDR1 WSHSY and CDR2 SAAADI. This CDR3 comprises 15 residues. V shed 10 bases, J shed 4 bases, and the junction held 13 bases outside the gene matches. The CDR3 coding sequence is TGCGCCATATATAACTGGACAGGGGCGAGCTATGGCTACACCTTC. This translates into CAIYNWTGASYGYTF.

The chain is built from TRBV9 and TRBJ2-6; 7 bases match TRBD2. This CDR3 is 17 amino acids long. With V trimmed by 3 bases and J by 0 bases, 6 bases remained unmatched. Germline CDR1 is SGDLS and CDR2 is YYNGEE. CDR3 coding DNA: TGTGCCAGCAGCGGGTCCAGCGGGACCTCTGGGGCCAACGTCCTGACTTTC. Amino acids: CASSGSSGTSGANVLTF.

This chain uses TRBV14 with TRBJ2-1; a possible D gene is TRBD2 (5 bases). Germline V gene lookup returns CDR1 SGHDN and CDR2 FVKESK. Trimming cost V 4 bases and J 12 bases, with 16 bases left between them. This CDR3 has 13 residues. The CDR3: CASSPKHGILQFF. The CDR3 DNA sequence: TGTGCCAGCAGCCCTAAGCACGGGATACTGCAGTTCTTC.

This clone was counted only a few times. The rearrangement links TRBV7-9 to TRBJ1-2; a weak D match, TRBD1 (6 bases). Trimming took 5 bases from V and 9 from J, leaving 10 bases between them. CDR3 size: 11 residues. From germline, CDR1 is SEHNR and CDR2 FQNEAQ (reference sequence). Here the CDR3 reads CASSPGTSYTF. In DNA form, the CDR3 reads TGTGCCAGCAGCCCCGGGACAAGCTACACCTTC. The full variable domain, with the rest looked up from reference TRBV7-9 and TRBJ1-2, is DTGVSQNPRHKITKRGQNVTFRCDPISEHNRLYWYRQTLGQGPEFLTYFQNEAQLEKSRLLSDRFSAERPKGSFSTLEIQRTEQGDSAMYLCASSPGTSYTFGSGTRLTVV.

The chain recombines TRBV7-3 with TRBJ2-1, with TRBD2 identical over 10 bases. CDR3 length: 19 amino acids. J lost 7 bases, V lost 5 bases, and 20 bases had no gene match. Looked up from germline, CDR1 is SGHTA and CDR2 is FQGTGA. The CDR3, as DNA: TGTGCCAGCAGCGCCTTAGCGGGAGGAGATTTCCGATTGATGAATGAGCAGTTCTTC. This codes for CASSALAGGDFRLMNEQFF.

The genes are TRBV2 and TRBJ2-2; TRBD1 matches at 10 bases. Germline assignment: CDR1 SNHLY and CDR2 FYNNEI. The CDR3 runs to 15 residues. V trimming: 6 bases; J trimming: 6 bases; junction bases outside the gene matches: 7. The CDR3 spells CASRPGQGTAGELFF. The CDR3 region has the DNA TGTGCCAGCAGACCGGGACAGGGGACCGCCGGGGAGCTGTTTTTT.

The chain carries TRBV5-6 and TRBJ1-3, with a weak D call TRBD1 (5 bases). This CDR3 has 15 residues. The ends were cut back, 4 bases at V and 2 bases at J, with 13 bases in the middle. The V gene's germline CDR1 is SGHDT and CDR2 YYEEEE. Here the CDR3 DNA reads TGTGCCAGCAGCCTGGGCGCGGGGCCTGGAAACACCATATATTTT. It encodes CASSLGAGPGNTIYF. Full variable domain (missing parts from reference TRBV5-6 and TRBJ1-3): DAGVTQSPTHLIKTRGQQVTLRCSPKSGHDTVSWYQQALGQGPQFIFQYYEEEERQRGNFPDRFSGHQFPNYSSELNVNALLLGDSALYLCASSLGAGPGNTIYFGEGSWLTVV.

This chain connects TRBV2 to TRBJ2-2, with 8 bases fitting TRBD2. The germline V gene encodes CDR1 SNHLY and CDR2 FYNNEI. The CDR3 has 16 amino acids. V trimming: 6 bases; J trimming: 3 bases; junction bases outside the gene matches: 9. CDR3 bases: TGTGCCAGCAGAGCACCAGCGGGAGTACACACCGGGGAGCTGTTTTTT. Protein product: CASRAPAGVHTGELFF. Using reference TRBV2 and TRBJ2-2 for the parts outside the CDR3, the full variable domain is EPEVTQTPSHQVTQMGQEVILRCVPISNHLYFYWYRQILGQKVEFLVSFYNNEISEKSEIFDDQFSVERPDGSNFTLKIRSTKLEDSAMYFCASRAPAGVHTGELFFGEGSRLTVL.

This clone was seen only a few times. The chain uses TRBV5-6 and TRBJ2-3; 11 bases map to TRBD1. The length of the CDR3 is 15 residues. Germline assignment: CDR1 SGHDT and CDR2 YYEEEE. The junction had 3 bases not matched to a gene; V was cut back by 3 bases and J by 3 bases. CDR3 region: CASSSGQGVTDTQYF. CDR3 bases: TGTGCCAGCAGCTCGGGACAGGGGGTAACAGATACGCAGTATTTT.

This chain uses TRBV5-4 with TRBJ2-3; 15 nucleotides agree with TRBD2. Germline trimming cut 4 bases from V and 4 bases from J; bases unmatched to any gene: 4. Germline-derived CDR1 and CDR2 are SGHNT and YYREEE (reference sequence). The CDR3 runs to 16 residues. Written as DNA, the CDR3 is TGTGCCAGCAGCGGGGGACTAGCGGGAGGAGCAGATACGCAGTATTTT. Residues: CASSGGLAGGADTQYF.

CDR3 region: CASSLGLGQSYEQYF. The CDR3 bases are TGTGCCAGCAGCTTAGGATTGGGGCAAAGCTACGAGCAGTACTTC. The chain couples TRBV7-9 to TRBJ2-7; possible D gene TRBD1, 5 bases. The CDR3 is made up of 15 amino acids. The germline V gene encodes CDR1 SEHNR and CDR2 FQNEAQ (reference sequence). V was shortened by 1 base and J by 3 bases, with 13 bases between the two germline ends.

The chain joins TRBV7-6 to TRBJ2-7; 8 positions agree with TRBD1. Losses at the gene ends were 5 bases for V and 0 bases for J; bases not matched to a gene: 6. The CDR3 length is 15 residues. In germline, CDR1 is SGHVS, CDR2 FNYEAQ. CDR3: CASSPGQAFSYEQYF. The DNA of the CDR3 is TGTGCCAGCAGCCCGGGACAGGCCTTCTCCTACGAGCAGTACTTC.

The chain uses TRBV4-2 and TRBJ2-3, with 7 bases that match TRBD2. This CDR3 region has 18 residues. V dropped 0 bases and J dropped 1; count of bases not matched to a gene: 10. CDR1 LGHNA and CDR2 YNFKEQ come from the germline V gene. The CDR3 nucleotides read TGTGCCAGCAGCCAAGAGTTCAGCGGGACCCCTGGCACAGATACGCAGTATTTT. Its translation is CASSQEFSGTPGTDTQYF.

The chain uses TRBV4-1 and TRBJ1-1, with 7 bases matching TRBD1. Trimming removed 4 bases from V and 3 bases from J; junction bases left unmatched: 2. CDR1 and CDR2 (germline): MGHRA, YSYEKL. This CDR3 has 13 residues. The CDR3 loop is CASSRQGDTEAFF. The CDR3, as DNA: TGCGCCAGCAGCCGACAGGGTGACACTGAAGCTTTCTTT.